The clone carrying this T cell receptor beta chain was picked up many times. The target antigen is unknown. The data derive from a study of type 1 regulatory T cells. For the study at large: This in vitro CD4 product, T-allo10, is enriched for Tr1 cells and alloantigen-specific.

Overall study results and limits: Compared with non-Tr1 cells, Tr1 cells showed a narrower TCR repertoire.

The CDR3 extends over 14 amino acids. V was clipped by 7 bases and J by 0 bases, with 11 bases between them. Germline V gene lookup returns CDR1 ENHRY and CDR2 SYGVKD. One entry per CDR3 protein, called by TCRdb with MiXCR from the reads. This table holds about 42,000 distinct CDR3 sequences, more than 9% found once. The sample comprised cultured non-Tr1 T cells, either the whole culture or a sorted T cell fraction (not recorded which). The source is a human donor in good health. This chain uses TRBV10-3 with TRBJ2-3, with D maybe TRBD2 (5 bases). As DNA, the CDR3 is TGTGCCATCAAGGGAGCGTTCAGCACAGATACGCAGTATTTT. The encoded protein is CAIKGAFSTDTQYF.